What follows describes a single T cell receptor beta chain. The protocol was immunoSEQ multiplex PCR, while the TCRdb copy is restricted to in-frame clones and leaves out a portion. The repertoire holds roughly 500,000 clones, with approximately 80% as singletons. These data originate in a study of shared T cell receptors in the human thymus. V was clipped by 4 bases and J by 3 bases; unmatched bases: 14. Germline V gene data show CDR1 as SGHNT and CDR2 as YYREEE (reference sequence). The CDR3 is 18 amino acids. Separately, the same data were catalogued under a study of human thymus T cells.

The sequence was obtained from a boy younger than two with a congenital heart defect. Input material: thymocytes. The rearrangement joins TRBV5-4 to TRBJ2-2; 8 nucleotides match TRBD2. CDR3 sequence reads: CASSPIGGSGIDTGELFF. CDR3 nucleotide sequence: TGTGCCAGCAGCCCGATTGGGGGTAGCGGGATTGACACCGGGGAGCTGTTTTTT.